One T cell receptor beta chain is described in this entry. Its cognate antigen has yet to be identified. No base quality values were provided; no much bigger clone lies one nucleotide off. Its CDR3 holds 13 amino acids, cysteine through phenylalanine. The entry retains the CDR3 DNA only, 39 bases that are in frame from base 1. Sequences MNHEY (CDR1) and SMNVEV (CDR2) are obtained from the germline V gene (reference sequence). The junction carries 10 bases between V and J, which are trimmed by 2 bases and 6 bases respectively. This entry is derived from a study of T cell changes during pregnancy in multiple sclerosis (dated 2019 in TCRdb). Some background on the complete study: Changes in the T cell repertoire over the course of pregnancy were examined in this study in women with multiple sclerosis.

Library creation used the immunoSEQ multiplex PCR assay. TCRdb stores this immuneACCESS table with in-frame sequences only. Part of the clones is absent; in the studies checked, under half of the shortfall reflects unresolved V genes, and no reason is known for the rest. The sample contains 40,000 or so clones, roughly 89% of them found a single time. The leading ten clones occupy 6.1% of the sample. The sample here was CD8+ T cells from peripheral blood mononuclear cells, taken in the second trimester of pregnancy. The chain is assembled from TRBV27 and TRBJ1-2; possibly the D gene is TRBD1, per 6 matching bases. The receptor was derived from a female donor with multiple sclerosis, enrolled in a pregnancy study. The CDR3 region: CASSLNRENGYTF. The bases are TGTGCCAGCAGTTTAAACAGGGAAAATGGCTACACCTTC.